The rows below give T cell receptor beta chains drawn from one sample of a study of T cells and Merkel cell carcinoma outcomes. Data came from immunoSEQ multiplex PCR; TCRdb stores just in-frame clones and leaves some out. The sample includes 450 to 550 clones, approximately 95% of them seen just once. The sequenced material came from tumor tissue from Merkel cell carcinoma. The receptors shown here come from a human donor with Merkel cell carcinoma. Each CDR3 is given with its conserved first and last residue. Fields, in order: J gene, D gene, V gene, clone size, CDR3 DNA, CDR3 protein. A D gene is named only where the DNA matches it firmly. Part of the rows lack a size; the others show once, few, many or a class for expanded clones.

TRBJ1-2 NA TRBV2 NA TGTGTCAGCAGTGTCGTGACAGGAAACTATGGCTACACCTTC CVSSVVTGNYGYTF
TRBJ2-3 NA TRBV5-1 NA TGCGCCAGCAGCTTGGACACAGATATGCAGTATTTT CASSLDTDMQYF
TRBJ2-1 TRBD2 TRBV7-3 NA TGTGCCAGCGGATATACTAGCGGGAGTTTAGATGAGCAGTTCTTC CASGYTSGSLDEQFF
TRBJ2-7 TRBD1 TRBV29-1 few TGCAGCGTAGGGACAGGTGAGGACGCCGAGCAGTACTTC CSVGTGEDAEQYF
TRBJ1-2 TRBD1 TRBV27 NA TGTGCCAGCAGTCCTGGGGGACAGACCTATGGCTACACCTTC CASSPGGQTYGYTF
TRBJ1-1 NA TRBV5-1 NA TGCGCCAGCAGCTCGAAGGCGGGGGAAGCTTTCTTT CASSSKAGEAFF
TRBJ2-6 NA TRBV5-1 NA TGCGCCAGCAGCTTGGGCCCAATTGGGGCTGGGGCCAACGTCCTGACTTTC CASSLGPIGAGANVLTF
TRBJ1-2 TRBD1 TRBV9 NA TGTGCCAGCAGCGCTCTAACCGGGACAGGGCATGATGGCTACACCTTC CASSALTGTGHDGYTF
TRBJ2-3 TRBD2 TRBV14 NA TGTGCCAGCAGCCGGTTAGCGGGAGCTCGCACAGATACGCAGTATTTT CASSRLAGARTDTQYF
TRBJ2-2 NA TRBV5-6 NA TGTGCCAGCAGCTTTGGAGGGGCAGGGGAGCTGTTTTTT CASSFGGAGELFF
TRBJ2-3 NA TRBV11-2 NA TGTGCCAGCGGTGCGGGTGGCACAGATATGCAGTATTTT CASGAGGTDMQYF
TRBJ1-1 NA TRBV5-1 NA TGCGCCAGCCTGGGGCAGGGCCAGTCTGAAGCTTTCTTT CASLGQGQSEAFF
TRBJ2-2 NA TRBV9 NA TGTGCCAGCAGCGTAGAACCCTACGGGGAGCTGTTTTTT CASSVEPYGELFF
TRBJ2-2 NA TRBV6-6 NA TGTGCCAGCAGTTACTCGGTTCAGGTGATCGGGGAGCTGTTTTTT CASSYSVQVIGELFF
TRBJ2-1 NA TRBV5-1 NA TGCGCCAGCAGCCCGGGCGGTAGAGTGGATGAGCAGTTCTTC CASSPGGRVDEQFF
TRBJ2-1 TRBD1 TRBV29-1 NA TGCAGCGTTGCACTTCAGGGGGCGCGCGTGTTGGAAAATGAGCAGTTCTTC CSVALQGARVLENEQFF
TRBJ1-4 NA TRBV5-1 NA TGCGCCAGCAGCTTGTCGGACGGCAATGAAAAACTGTTTTTT CASSLSDGNEKLFF
TRBJ1-2 NA TRBV5-1 once TGCGCCAGCAGCTTGGGGGACCCCTATGGCTACACCTTC CASSLGDPYGYTF
TRBJ2-5 NA TRBV7-9 NA TGTGCCAGCAGCCCCTCCGAGGGAGGGGGAGAGACCCAGTACTTC CASSPSEGGGETQYF
TRBJ2-1 NA TRBV5-1 once TGCGCCAGCAGCTTGTCACAGGGAGCCCGCCATGAGCAGTTCTTC CASSLSQGARHEQFF
TRBJ2-5 NA TRBV5-1 NA TGCGCCAGCAGCTTGGCGGACGGCGAGACCCAGTACTTC CASSLADGETQYF
TRBJ2-1 NA TRBV9 NA TGTGCCAGCAGCGTAGGGGATGGAGATGCTGAGCAGTTCTTC CASSVGDGDAEQFF
TRBJ1-2 TRBD1 TRBV7-3 NA TGTGCCAGCAGCTCTCGGACAGGGAGCCCCAAGGGCTATGGCTACACCTTC CASSSRTGSPKGYGYTF
TRBJ2-4 NA TRBV2 NA TGTGCCAGCAGGGGCTACCAGGTTCAGTACTTC CASRGYQVQYF
TRBJ1-1 TRBD1 TRBV9 NA TGTGCCAGCAGCGCGCAGGGGGAAAATTCTGAAGCTTTCTTT CASSAQGENSEAFF
TRBJ2-5 NA TRBV15 NA TGTGCCACCAGCAGAGTTCCAGCGGAGACCCAGTACTTC CATSRVPAETQYF
TRBJ2-5 NA TRBV5-1 NA TGCGCCAGCAGCTCCAGGATGGAGGAGACCCAGTACTTC CASSSRMEETQYF
TRBJ2-2 TRBD1 TRBV4-1 NA TGCGCCAGCAGCCAAGCTCAGGGGGCGGTCGGGGAGCTGTTTTTT CASSQAQGAVGELFF
TRBJ1-5 NA TRBV9 NA TGTGCCAGCAGCGTAGATGGAGGGCCCAGTCAGCCCCAGCATTTT CASSVDGGPSQPQHF
TRBJ2-7 TRBD2 TRBV5-1 NA TGCGCCAGCAGCGGGGAACTAGCGGGGTCGGCCTACGAGCAGTACTTC CASSGELAGSAYEQYF